Below, one TCR beta chain is given with its context. Produced via immunoSEQ multiplex PCR; TCRdb's table is partial and in-frame only. The sample lists about 180,000 clones, around four fifths occurring once. These data belong to a study of blood T cell repertoires in COVID-19. Study overall: Samples taken during acute and convalescent COVID-19 were collected in the United States, Italy and Spain.

The study drew participants aged about 18 to 89 years from 20 to 30 US areas. Allocation to cohorts depended on clinical history reported by the participants. Before being deemed recovered, Cohort 3 donors had two negative PCRs, clearance, or symptom resolution. The TCR comes from a woman aged 50 to 60 who had recovered from COVID-19. The sample comprised PBMCs or T cells enriched from blood (not recorded which).

The chain's CDR3 is CASSDSGGGTYNEQFF. CDR3 bases: TGTGCCAGCAGCGACTCGGGTGGCGGGACGTACAATGAGCAGTTCTTC. The V and J genes are TRBV14 and TRBJ2-1; D may be TRBD2 (6 bases). The CDR3 covers 16 residues. Germline V gene sequence: CDR1 SGHDN, CDR2 FVKESK. The V and J ends lost 5 bases and 4 bases respectively, with 18 bases between them. Together with reference TRBV14 and TRBJ2-1, the CDR3 gives the full variable domain: EAGVTQFPSHSVIEKGQTVTLRCDPISGHDNLYWYRRVMGKEIKFLLHFVKESKQDESGMPNNRFLAERTGGTYSTLKVQPAELEDSGVYFCASSDSGGGTYNEQFFGPGTRLTVL.